This TCR beta chain appears in the sequencing data of a study of blood T cells in healthy people across ages. A J-beta primer mix and a sample-barcoded 5' primer were used in a second PCR of roughly 7 to 12 cycles. TCRdb re-analysed the 5' RACE reads in MiXCR, keeping a single row per CDR3 protein. The sample includes 650,000 to 1,000,000 distinct CDR3 sequences, roughly 46% of them seen just once. Germline V lookup: CDR1 SEHNR, CDR2 FQNEAQ (reference sequence). The CDR3 is made up of 13 amino acids. J was trimmed by 10 bases and V by 1 base; bases with no gene match: 2. Sequenced input: blood. This chain uses TRBV7-9 with TRBJ2-1; the match to TRBD2 covers 9 bases. This clonotype was sampled from a man at least 80 years old in good health. This chain's CDR3 is CASSLGLAAEQFF. The CDR3 DNA sequence: TGTGCCAGCAGCTTAGGACTAGCGGCCGAGCAGTTCTTC. Full variable domain (rest looked up from reference TRBV7-9 and TRBJ2-1): DTGVSQNPRHKITKRGQNVTFRCDPISEHNRLYWYRQTLGQGPEFLTYFQNEAQLEKSRLLSDRFSAERPKGSFSTLEIQRTEQGDSAMYLCASSLGLAAEQFFGPGTRLTVL.